The present TCR beta chain was sequenced within a study of CD8 T cells in ankylosing spondylitis. Study observations and caveats: Those disease-linked clones were CD8+; they were also relatively rare in peripheral blood.

This clonotype was recorded at least ten times. Its antigen is as yet unknown. Germline V lookup: CDR1 KGHDR, CDR2 SFDVKD. J gave up 5 bases and V 3 bases, and 3 bases lay outside the gene matches. CDR3 length: 16 amino acids. Quantitative 5'-RACE with molecular barcodes generated TCR beta libraries. TCRdb ran MiXCR on the 5' RACE reads and lists one entry per CDR3 protein. The sample lists roughly 130,000 distinct CDR3 sequences; roughly 6.6% were seen once. This clonotype originated in a male donor with ankylosing spondylitis or in good health (not recorded which). The sequencing input was blood, either unsorted or a sorted T cell fraction (not recorded which). The rearrangement joins TRBV24-1 to TRBJ2-1; TRBD2 matches 13 bases. The CDR3 DNA sequence: TGTGCCACCAGTGATAATACTAGCGGGAGGGACAATGAGCAGTTCTTC. It specifies CATSDNTSGRDNEQFF.